This T cell receptor (beta chain) was documented in a study of OX40 agonist ivuxolimab in advanced cancers. Background on the study: Patients were treated with intravenous ivuxolimab, dosed at 0.01 to 10 mg/kg and infused every 2 weeks. General observations from the study: Expanded clones were, on average, more numerous in CD8+ T cells than in CD4+. Nonresponders included some who also had low normalized T-cell clonal expansion.

At cycle 4 day 1, cycle 7 day 1, and baseline, blood was sampled. Assay: immunoSEQ multiplex PCR; the TCRdb copy retains only in-frame clones and omits some. The sample lists tens of thousands of clones, 77% seen once, with 16% in the top ten. A note on this clone: Its matching antigen is unknown.

The CDR3 runs 17 residues. The source is an adult with an advanced solid tumor such as melanoma, head and neck, liver or kidney cancer. This sequence joins TRBV21-1 and TRBJ2-7. TRBV21-1 has pseudogene status. Source: CD4+ or CD8+ T cells sorted from blood, taken in a trial of the OX40 agonist ivuxolimab. The CDR3 here is CASSKARRGHRTYEQYF. In DNA form, the CDR3 reads TGTGCCAGCAGCAAAGCCCGCCGGGGGCATAGGACCTACGAGCAGTACTTC.